This T cell receptor (beta chain) was captured in a study of shared clonotypes between healthy human individuals. Broader study findings: Larger estimated richness was generally seen in naive subsets than in memory subsets.

The repertoire was sequenced with immunoSEQ multiplex PCR; TCRdb's copy has only in-frame clones and lacks some. This table holds 2 million or so clones, about 95% found once. This CDR3 has 13 residues. Trimming shortened V by 0 bases and J by 9 bases, and 9 bases separated the two germline ends. The germline V gene encodes CDR1 SGHTA and CDR2 FQGNSA. In the case of this clone: Antigen specificity is unknown.

Naivety among CD8 cells was defined by CD45RO negativity and positive CCR7 selection, thereby excluding terminally differentiated effector memory CD45RA+ cells. The source is a man aged 18 to 30 in good health. This chain connects TRBV7-2 to TRBJ2-1, with D uncertain. The sample was naive CD8+ T cells sorted from blood. The DNA for the CDR3 is TGTGCCAGCAGCTTAGCGCGAACTGGTGAGCAGTTCTTC. It translates to CASSLARTGEQFF.